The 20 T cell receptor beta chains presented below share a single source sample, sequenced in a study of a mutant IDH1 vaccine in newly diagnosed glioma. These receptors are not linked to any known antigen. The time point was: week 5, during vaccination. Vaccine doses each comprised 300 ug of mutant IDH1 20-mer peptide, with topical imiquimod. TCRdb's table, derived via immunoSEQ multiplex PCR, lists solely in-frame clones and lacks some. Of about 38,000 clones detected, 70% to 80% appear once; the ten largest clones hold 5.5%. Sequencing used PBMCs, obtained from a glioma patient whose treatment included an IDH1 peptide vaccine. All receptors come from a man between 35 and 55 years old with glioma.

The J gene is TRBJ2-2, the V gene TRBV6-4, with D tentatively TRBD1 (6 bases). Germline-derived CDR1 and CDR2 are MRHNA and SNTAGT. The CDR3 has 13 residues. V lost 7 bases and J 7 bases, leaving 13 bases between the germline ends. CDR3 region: CASTGQLGGELFF. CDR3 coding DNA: TGTGCCAGCACCGGACAGTTGGGCGGGGAGCTGTTTTTT.

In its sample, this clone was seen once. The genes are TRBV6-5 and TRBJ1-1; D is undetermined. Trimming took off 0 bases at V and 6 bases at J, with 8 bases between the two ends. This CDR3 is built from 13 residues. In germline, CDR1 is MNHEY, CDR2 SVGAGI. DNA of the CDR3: TGTGCCAGCAGTTACTCGATGAAGTCTGAAGCTTTCTTT. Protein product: CASSYSMKSEAFF.

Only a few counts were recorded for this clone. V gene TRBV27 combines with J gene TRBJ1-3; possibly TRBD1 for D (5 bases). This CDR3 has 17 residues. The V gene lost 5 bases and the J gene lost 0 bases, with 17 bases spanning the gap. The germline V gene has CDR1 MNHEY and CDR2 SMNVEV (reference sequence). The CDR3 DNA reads TGTGCCAGCAGTACTACAGGTCTGGACCACTCTGGAAACACCATATATTTT. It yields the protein CASSTTGLDHSGNTIYF.

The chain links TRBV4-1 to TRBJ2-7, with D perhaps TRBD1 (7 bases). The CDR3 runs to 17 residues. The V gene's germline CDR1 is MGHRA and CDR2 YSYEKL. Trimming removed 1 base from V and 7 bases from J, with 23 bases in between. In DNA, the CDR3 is TGCGCCAGCAGCCAAGTGGGAGGCTCTAGGGGGCGGAGGGAGCAGTACTTC. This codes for CASSQVGGSRGRREQYF.

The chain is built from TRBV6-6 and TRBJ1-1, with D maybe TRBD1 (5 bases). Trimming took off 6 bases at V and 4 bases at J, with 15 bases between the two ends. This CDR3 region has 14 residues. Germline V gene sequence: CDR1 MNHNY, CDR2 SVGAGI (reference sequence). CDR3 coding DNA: TGTGCCAGCAGGCCTCCGGGACGGACCACTGAAGCTTTCTTT. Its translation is CASRPPGRTTEAFF.

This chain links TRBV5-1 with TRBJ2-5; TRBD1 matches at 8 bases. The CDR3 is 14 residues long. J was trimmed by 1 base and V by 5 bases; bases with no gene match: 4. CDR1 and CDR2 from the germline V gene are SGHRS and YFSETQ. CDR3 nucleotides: TGCGCCAGCAGTCCGGGACAGGTCCAAGAGACCCAGTACTTC. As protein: CASSPGQVQETQYF. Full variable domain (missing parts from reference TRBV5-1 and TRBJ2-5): KAGVTQTPRYLIKTRGQQVTLSCSPISGHRSVSWYQQTPGQGLQFLFEYFSETQRNKGNFPGRFSGRQFSNSRSEMNVSTLELGDSALYLCASSPGQVQETQYFGPGTRLLVL.

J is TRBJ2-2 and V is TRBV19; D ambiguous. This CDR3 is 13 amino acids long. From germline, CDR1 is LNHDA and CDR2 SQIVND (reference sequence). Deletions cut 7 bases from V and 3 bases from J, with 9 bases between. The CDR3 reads CASKSFYTGELFF. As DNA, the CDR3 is TGTGCCAGTAAATCTTTCTACACCGGGGAGCTGTTTTTT. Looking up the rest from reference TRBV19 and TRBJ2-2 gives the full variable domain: DGGITQSPKYLFRKEGQNVTLSCEQNLNHDAMYWYRQDPGQGLRLIYYSQIVNDFQKGDIAEGYSVSREKKESFPLTVTSAQKNPTAFYLCASKSFYTGELFFGEGSRLTVL.

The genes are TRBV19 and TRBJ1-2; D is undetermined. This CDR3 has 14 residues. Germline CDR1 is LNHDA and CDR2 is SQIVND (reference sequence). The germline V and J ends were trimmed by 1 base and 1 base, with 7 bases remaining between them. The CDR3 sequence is CASSIGGGNYGYTF. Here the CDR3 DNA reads TGTGCCAGTAGTATAGGTGGCGGTAACTATGGCTACACCTTC.

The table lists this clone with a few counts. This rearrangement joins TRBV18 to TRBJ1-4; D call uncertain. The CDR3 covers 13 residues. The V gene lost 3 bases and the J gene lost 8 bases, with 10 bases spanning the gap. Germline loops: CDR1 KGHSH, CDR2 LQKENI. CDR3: CASSPGIGEKLFF. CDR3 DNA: TGTGCCAGCTCACCGGGTATCGGGGAAAAACTGTTTTTT.

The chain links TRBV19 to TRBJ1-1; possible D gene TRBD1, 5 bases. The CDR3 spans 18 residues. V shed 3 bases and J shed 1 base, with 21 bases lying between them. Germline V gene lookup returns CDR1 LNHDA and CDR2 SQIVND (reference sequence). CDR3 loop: CASSIFNILGQPNTEAFF. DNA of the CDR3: TGTGCCAGTAGTATCTTCAACATTTTGGGGCAGCCGAACACTGAAGCTTTCTTT.

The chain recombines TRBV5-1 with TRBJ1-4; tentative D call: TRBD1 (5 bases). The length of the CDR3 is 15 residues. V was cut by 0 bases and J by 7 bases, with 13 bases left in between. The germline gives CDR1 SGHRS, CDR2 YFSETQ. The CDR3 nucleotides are TGCGCCAGCAGCTTGGATGGGGCGGTTGGTGAAAAACTGTTTTTT. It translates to CASSLDGAVGEKLFF.

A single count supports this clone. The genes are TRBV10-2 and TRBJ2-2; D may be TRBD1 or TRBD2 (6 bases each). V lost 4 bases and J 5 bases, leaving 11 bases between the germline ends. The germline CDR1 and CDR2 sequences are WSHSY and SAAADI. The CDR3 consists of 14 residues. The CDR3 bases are TGCGCCAGCAGTGGGCAGGGGAGGACCGGGGAGCTGTTTTTT. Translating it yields CASSGQGRTGELFF.

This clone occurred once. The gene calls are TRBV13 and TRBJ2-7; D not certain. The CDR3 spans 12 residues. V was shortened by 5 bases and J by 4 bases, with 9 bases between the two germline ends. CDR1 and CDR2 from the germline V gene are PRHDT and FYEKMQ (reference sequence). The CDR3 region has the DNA TGTGCCAGCAGCCCAGACAAGTACGAGCAGTACTTC. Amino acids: CASSPDKYEQYF.

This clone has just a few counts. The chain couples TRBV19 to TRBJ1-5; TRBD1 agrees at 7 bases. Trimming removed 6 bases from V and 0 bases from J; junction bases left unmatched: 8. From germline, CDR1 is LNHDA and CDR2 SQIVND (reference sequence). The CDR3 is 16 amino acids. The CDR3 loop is CASSPKGQYSNQPQHF. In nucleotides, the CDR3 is TGTGCCAGTAGCCCGAAGGGACAGTATAGCAATCAGCCCCAGCATTTT.

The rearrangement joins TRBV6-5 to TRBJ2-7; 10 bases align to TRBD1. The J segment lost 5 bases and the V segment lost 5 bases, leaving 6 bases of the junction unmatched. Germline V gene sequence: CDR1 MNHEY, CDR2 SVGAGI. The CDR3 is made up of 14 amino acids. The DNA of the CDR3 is TGTGCCAGCAGTCAAGACAGGGGGCAGGACGAGCAGTACTTC. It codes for CASSQDRGQDEQYF.

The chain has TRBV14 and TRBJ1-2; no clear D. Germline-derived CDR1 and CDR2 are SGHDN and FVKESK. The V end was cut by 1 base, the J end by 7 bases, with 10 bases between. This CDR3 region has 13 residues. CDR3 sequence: CASSQAAAAGYTF. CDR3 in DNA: TGTGCCAGCAGCCAAGCGGCCGCCGCTGGCTACACCTTC. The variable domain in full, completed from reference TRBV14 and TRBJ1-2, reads EAGVTQFPSHSVIEKGQTVTLRCDPISGHDNLYWYRRVMGKEIKFLLHFVKESKQDESGMPNNRFLAERTGGTYSTLKVQPAELEDSGVYFCASSQAAAAGYTFGSGTRLTVV.

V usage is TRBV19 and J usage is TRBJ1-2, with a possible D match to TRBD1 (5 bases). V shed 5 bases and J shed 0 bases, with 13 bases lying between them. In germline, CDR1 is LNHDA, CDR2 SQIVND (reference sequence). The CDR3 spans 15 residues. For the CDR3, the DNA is TGTGCCAGTAGTTCTAACAGGCGCTCTAACTATGGCTACACCTTC. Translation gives CASSSNRRSNYGYTF.

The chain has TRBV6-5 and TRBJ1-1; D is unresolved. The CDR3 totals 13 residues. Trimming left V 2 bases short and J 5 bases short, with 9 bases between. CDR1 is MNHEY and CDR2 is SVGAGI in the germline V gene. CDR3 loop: CASSYLGLTEAFF. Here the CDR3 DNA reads TGTGCCAGCAGTTACCTGGGTTTGACTGAAGCTTTCTTT.

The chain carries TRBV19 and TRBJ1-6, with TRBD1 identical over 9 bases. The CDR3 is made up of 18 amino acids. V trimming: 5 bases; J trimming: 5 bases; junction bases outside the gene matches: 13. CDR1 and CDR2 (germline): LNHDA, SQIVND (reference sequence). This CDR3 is CASSSHPGQGGNNSPLHF. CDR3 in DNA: TGTGCCAGTAGTTCGCACCCGGGACAGGGTGGTAATAATTCACCCCTCCACTTT.

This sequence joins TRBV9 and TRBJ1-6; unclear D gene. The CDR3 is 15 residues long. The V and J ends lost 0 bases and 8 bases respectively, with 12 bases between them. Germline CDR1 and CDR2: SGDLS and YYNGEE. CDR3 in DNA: TGTGCCAGCAGCGTAGATGGGCAGCCAGATTCACCCCTCCACTTT. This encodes CASSVDGQPDSPLHF. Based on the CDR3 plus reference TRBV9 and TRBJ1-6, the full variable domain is DSGVTQTPKHLITATGQRVTLRCSPRSGDLSVYWYQQSLDQGLQFLIQYYNGEERAKGNILERFSAQQFPDLHSELNLSSLELGDSALYFCASSVDGQPDSPLHFGNGTRLTVT.